A selection of T cell receptor beta chains follows, all from one sample in a study of ipilimumab plus nivolumab after autologous stem cell transplantation. Libraries were prepared by immunoSEQ multiplex PCR; TCRdb keeps only in-frame clonotypes and omits some of them. The table includes 10,000 to 15,000 clones, around 75% detected once. This specimen consisted of PBMCs, obtained in a trial of ipilimumab plus nivolumab as post-transplant consolidation. Receptors originate from a male donor with multiple myeloma. Each CDR3 is given with its conserved first and last residue. A D gene is named only where the DNA matches it firmly. Clone size is stated in some rows and not others, as once, few, many or a class when expanded.

TRBJ2-1 | TRBD2 | 16 | TRBV19 | medium-sized | CASSIGTSGGYNEQFF | TGTGCCAGTAGTATAGGGACTAGCGGGGGATACAATGAGCAGTTCTTC
TRBJ1-2 | . | 13 | TRBV7-2 | . | CASTPEVNYGYTF | TGTGCCAGCACCCCAGAAGTTAACTATGGCTACACCTTC
TRBJ2-3 | . | 12 | TRBV6-5 | large | CASTALSNTQYF | TGTGCCAGCACCGCGCTTTCGAATACGCAGTATTTT
TRBJ2-7 | TRBD1 | 15 | TRBV5-3 | . | CASSSLTGGSHEQYF | TGTGCCAGCAGCTCCCTGACAGGGGGATCCCACGAGCAGTACTTC
TRBJ1-1 | . | 8 | TRBV20-1 | . | CSANGAFF | TGCAGTGCTAACGGAGCTTTCTTT
TRBJ1-3 | TRBD1 | 16 | TRBV5-1 | . | CASSLSTGVSGNTIYF | TGCGCCAGCAGCTTGAGTACAGGGGTCTCTGGAAACACCATATATTTT
TRBJ2-5 | . | 15 | TRBV5-1 | . | CASSLTGEGRETQYF | TGCGCCAGCAGCTTGACAGGGGAGGGGAGAGAGACCCAGTACTTC
TRBJ2-3 | TRBD2 | 17 | TRBV7-2 | . | CASSLPISSGGAYTQYF | TGTGCCAGCAGCTTACCAATATCTAGCGGGGGGGCTTATACGCAGTATTTT
TRBJ1-1 | . | 14 | TRBV6-5 | . | CASLLGGRDSEAFF | TGTGCCAGCTTATTAGGGGGGCGCGACTCTGAAGCTTTCTTT
TRBJ1-1 | . | 13 | TRBV7-9 | . | CACTGTTNTEAFF | TGTGCCTGTACGGGGACAACGAACACTGAAGCTTTCTTT
TRBJ2-1 | . | 15 | TRBV19 | . | CASSGDRFSYDEQFF | TGTGCCAGTAGTGGAGACAGGTTTTCTTACGATGAGCAGTTCTTC
TRBJ1-1 | . | 13 | TRBV18 | . | CASSPGQNTEAFF | TGTGCCAGCTCACCCGGACAGAACACTGAAGCTTTCTTT
TRBJ1-4 | . | 13 | TRBV19 | . | CASSIGESAGRIF | TGTGCCAGTAGTATAGGGGAATCGGCAGGGAGGATTTTT
TRBJ1-5 | . | 14 | TRBV30 | . | CAWSTDSHNQPQHF | TGTGCCTGGAGTACAGACAGCCACAATCAGCCCCAGCATTTT